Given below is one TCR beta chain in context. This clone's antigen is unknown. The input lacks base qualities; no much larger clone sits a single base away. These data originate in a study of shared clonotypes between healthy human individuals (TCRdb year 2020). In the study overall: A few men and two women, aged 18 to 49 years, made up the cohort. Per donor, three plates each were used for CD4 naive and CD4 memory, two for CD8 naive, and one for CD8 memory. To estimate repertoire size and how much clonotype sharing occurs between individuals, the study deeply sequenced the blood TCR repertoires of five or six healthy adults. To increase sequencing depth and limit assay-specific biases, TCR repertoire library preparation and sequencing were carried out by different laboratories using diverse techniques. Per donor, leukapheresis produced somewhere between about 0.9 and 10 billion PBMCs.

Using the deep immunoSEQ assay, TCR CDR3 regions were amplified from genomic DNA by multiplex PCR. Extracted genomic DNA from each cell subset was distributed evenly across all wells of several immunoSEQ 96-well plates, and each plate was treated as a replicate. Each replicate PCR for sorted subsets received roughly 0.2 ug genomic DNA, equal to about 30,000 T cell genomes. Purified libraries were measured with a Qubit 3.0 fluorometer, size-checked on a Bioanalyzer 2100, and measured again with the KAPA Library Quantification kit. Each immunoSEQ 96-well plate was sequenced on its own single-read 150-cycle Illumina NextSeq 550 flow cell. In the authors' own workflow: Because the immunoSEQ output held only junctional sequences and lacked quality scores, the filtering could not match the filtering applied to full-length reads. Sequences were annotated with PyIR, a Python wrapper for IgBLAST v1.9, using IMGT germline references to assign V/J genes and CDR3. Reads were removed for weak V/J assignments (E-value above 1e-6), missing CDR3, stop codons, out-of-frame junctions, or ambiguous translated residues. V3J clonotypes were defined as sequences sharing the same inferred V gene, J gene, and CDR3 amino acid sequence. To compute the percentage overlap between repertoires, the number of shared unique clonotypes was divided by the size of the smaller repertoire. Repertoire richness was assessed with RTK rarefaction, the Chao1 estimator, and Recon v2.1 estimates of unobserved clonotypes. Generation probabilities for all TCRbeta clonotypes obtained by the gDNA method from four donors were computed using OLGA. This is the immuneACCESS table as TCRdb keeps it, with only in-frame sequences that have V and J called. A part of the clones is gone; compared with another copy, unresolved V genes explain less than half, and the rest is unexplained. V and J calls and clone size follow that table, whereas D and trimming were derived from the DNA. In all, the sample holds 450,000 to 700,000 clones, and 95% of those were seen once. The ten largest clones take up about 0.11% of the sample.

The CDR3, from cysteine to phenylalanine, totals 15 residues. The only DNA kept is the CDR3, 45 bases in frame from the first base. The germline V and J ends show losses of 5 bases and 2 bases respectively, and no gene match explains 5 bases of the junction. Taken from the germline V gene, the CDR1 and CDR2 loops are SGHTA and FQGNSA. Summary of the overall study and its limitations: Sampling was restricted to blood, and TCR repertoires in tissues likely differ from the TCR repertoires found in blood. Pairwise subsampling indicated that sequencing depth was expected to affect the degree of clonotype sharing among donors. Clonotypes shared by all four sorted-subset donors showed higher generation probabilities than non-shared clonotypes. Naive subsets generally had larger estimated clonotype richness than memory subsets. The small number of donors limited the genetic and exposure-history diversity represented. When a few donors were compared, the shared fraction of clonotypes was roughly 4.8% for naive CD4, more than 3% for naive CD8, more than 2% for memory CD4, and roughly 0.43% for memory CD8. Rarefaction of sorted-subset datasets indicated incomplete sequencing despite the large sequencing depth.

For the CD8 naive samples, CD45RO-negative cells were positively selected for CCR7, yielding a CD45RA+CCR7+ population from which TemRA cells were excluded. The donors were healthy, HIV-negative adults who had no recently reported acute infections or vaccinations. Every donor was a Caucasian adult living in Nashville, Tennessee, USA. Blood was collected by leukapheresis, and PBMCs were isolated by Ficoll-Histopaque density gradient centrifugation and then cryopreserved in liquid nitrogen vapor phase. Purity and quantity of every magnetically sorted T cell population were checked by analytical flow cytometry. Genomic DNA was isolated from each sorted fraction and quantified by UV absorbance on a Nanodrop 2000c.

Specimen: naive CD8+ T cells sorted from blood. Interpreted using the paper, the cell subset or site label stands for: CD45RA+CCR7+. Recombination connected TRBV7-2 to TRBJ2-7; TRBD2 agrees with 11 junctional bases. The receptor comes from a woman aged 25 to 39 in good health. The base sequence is TGTGCCAGCAGCGTGACTAGCGGGACCACCTACGAGCAGTACTTC. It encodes CASSVTSGTTYEQYF.